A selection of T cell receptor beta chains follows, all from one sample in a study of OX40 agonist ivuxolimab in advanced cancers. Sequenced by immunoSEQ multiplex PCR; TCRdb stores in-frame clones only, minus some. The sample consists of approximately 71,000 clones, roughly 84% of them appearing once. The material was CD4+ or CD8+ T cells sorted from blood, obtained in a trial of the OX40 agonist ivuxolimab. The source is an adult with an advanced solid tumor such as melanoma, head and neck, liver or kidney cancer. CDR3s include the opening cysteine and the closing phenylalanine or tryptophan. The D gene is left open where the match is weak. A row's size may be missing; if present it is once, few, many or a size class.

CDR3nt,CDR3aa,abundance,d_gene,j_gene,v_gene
TGTGCCAGCAGCCTCAACGGGGGCTTCTCCTACGAGCAGTACTTC,CASSLNGGFSYEQYF,NA,NA,TRBJ2-7,TRBV11-2
TGTGCCAGCAAGGCCCTGAGCACCGCCTACGAGCAGTACTTC,CASKALSTAYEQYF,NA,NA,TRBJ2-7,TRBV6-1
TGTGCCAGCAGGGAAGCCGGGACAGTCATGTGGAGTGAGCAGTTCTTC,CASREAGTVMWSEQFF,NA,TRBD1,TRBJ2-1,TRBV7-2
TGTGCCAGCAGTAGAGACAGGAGCTCCTACAATGAGCAGTTCTTC,CASSRDRSSYNEQFF,few,NA,TRBJ2-1,TRBV6-5
TGTGCCACCAGCAGGGGACAGTTAGCTTCACCCCTCCACTTT,CATSRGQLASPLHF,NA,TRBD1,TRBJ1-6,TRBV15
TGTGCCAGCAGTGAAACCCCGGACACCATATATTTT,CASSETPDTIYF,few,NA,TRBJ1-3,TRBV2
TGTGCCAGCAACAGGGCTTTTAATGAAAAACTGTTTTTT,CASNRAFNEKLFF,few,NA,TRBJ1-4,TRBV6-1
TGTGCCAGCAGTAACCTCCGGGACAGAGGGGGCTACACCTTC,CASSNLRDRGGYTF,NA,TRBD1,TRBJ1-2,TRBV27
TGTGCCAGCAGTAACCTCCGGGCCCCCTCTGGCGATGAGCAGTTCTTC,CASSNLRAPSGDEQFF,NA,NA,TRBJ2-1,TRBV2
TGTGCCAGCAGTGATACGTCAGGGGACACAGATACGCAGTATTTT,CASSDTSGDTDTQYF,NA,NA,TRBJ2-3,TRBV25-1
TGTGCCTGGAGAGTGGACCGCACAGATACGCAGTATTTT,CAWRVDRTDTQYF,NA,NA,TRBJ2-3,TRBV30
TGTGCCAGCTCACCCCTACATGACATGAACACTGAAGCTTTCTTT,CASSPLHDMNTEAFF,NA,NA,TRBJ1-1,TRBV18
TGTGCCAGCAGCTTACCCGGACGGGAGCAGTTCTTC,CASSLPGREQFF,NA,NA,TRBJ2-1,TRBV11-3
TGTGCCAGCGGTACAGGAGATGCAACTAATGAAAAACTGTTTTTT,CASGTGDATNEKLFF,NA,NA,TRBJ1-4,TRBV6-6
TGTGCCAGCAGCTTAGAGGCGGTCCCAGGGCCGTGGACTGAAGCTTTCTTT,CASSLEAVPGPWTEAFF,NA,NA,TRBJ1-1,TRBV7-3
TGCGCCAGCAGTGAGTCGGGGCGCCCGAAGCAGTACTTC,CASSESGRPKQYF,NA,NA,TRBJ2-7,TRBV10-1
TGTGCCAGCAGTGAAGCGCCATCGACCGTCTATGGCTACACCTTC,CASSEAPSTVYGYTF,once,NA,TRBJ1-2,TRBV6-1
TGTGCCAGTAGACCCGACGAGGGGGGCAAAGAGACCCAGTACTTC,CASRPDEGGKETQYF,NA,NA,TRBJ2-5,TRBV19
TGTGCCAGCAGCGCCAGGGGGCAGAACACTGAAGCTTTCTTT,CASSARGQNTEAFF,NA,TRBD1,TRBJ1-1,TRBV11-2
TGTGCCAGCAGTGGCCCTGGACAGGGGAGGACTGAAGCTTTCTTT,CASSGPGQGRTEAFF,NA,TRBD1,TRBJ1-1,TRBV27
TGTGCCAGCAGCTTAGGACTAGCTGGGAATGAGCAGTTCTTC,CASSLGLAGNEQFF,once,TRBD2,TRBJ2-1,TRBV11-3
TGTGCCTGGAGTGTACTCTGGGACGAGCAGTACTTC,CAWSVLWDEQYF,NA,NA,TRBJ2-7,TRBV30
TGTGCCAGCAGCCCCTACCTACCGGGACTCGGCACTGAAGCTTTCTTT,CASSPYLPGLGTEAFF,NA,NA,TRBJ1-1,TRBV5-6
TGTGCCAGCAGCTTCCTAGCGGGGGTCTACAATGAGCAGTTCTTC,CASSFLAGVYNEQFF,NA,TRBD2,TRBJ2-1,TRBV7-6
TGTGCCAGCAGCCAACCTCACCTAGCGGGGGGGCTTGGTAGCACAGATACGCAGTATTTT,CASSQPHLAGGLGSTDTQYF,NA,TRBD2,TRBJ2-3,TRBV4-2
TGTGCCAGCAGCTTGGCCGCCAGGGGTTTCACAGATACGCAGTATTTT,CASSLAARGFTDTQYF,NA,NA,TRBJ2-3,TRBV5-8
TGTGCCAGCAGCTTAGCTAGCGTCTCCACAGATACGCAGTATTTT,CASSLASVSTDTQYF,NA,NA,TRBJ2-3,TRBV7-3
TGTGCCAGCAGCCTGACCGGGGTGTCCTACAATGAGCAGTTCTTC,CASSLTGVSYNEQFF,NA,NA,TRBJ2-1,TRBV6-5
TGTGCCAGCAGCGCCGACGGATATAACACCGGGGAGCTGTTTTTT,CASSADGYNTGELFF,NA,NA,TRBJ2-2,TRBV2
TGCGCCAGCAGCTTGGGGGGAAGATATAGCAATCAGCCCCAGCATTTT,CASSLGGRYSNQPQHF,NA,NA,TRBJ1-5,TRBV5-1
TGTGCCAGCAGCCGGGACGGGAGTGGGGGTGAGCAGTTCTTC,CASSRDGSGGEQFF,NA,NA,TRBJ2-1,TRBV11-3
TGTGCCAGCAGCCACCCTCGGGGCACTGAAGCTTTCTTT,CASSHPRGTEAFF,NA,NA,TRBJ1-1,TRBV11-1
TGCGCCAGCAGCTTGGGCTCGGGACTAGCTTCGAACACCGGGGAGCTGTTTTTT,CASSLGSGLASNTGELFF,NA,TRBD2,TRBJ2-2,TRBV5-1
TGCAGCGTCGTTCCGGCCGGGGGGCTATCGACCGGGGAGCTGTTTTTT,CSVVPAGGLSTGELFF,NA,NA,TRBJ2-2,TRBV29-1
TGCGCCAGCAGCTTGGCCAAACGGGAGGCAGATACGCAGTATTTT,CASSLAKREADTQYF,NA,TRBD2,TRBJ2-3,TRBV5-1
TGCGCCAGCACCCCGTTAGGACTGGCTCAAGAGACCCAGTACTTC,CASTPLGLAQETQYF,NA,NA,TRBJ2-5,TRBV5-1
TGCGCCAGCAGCCTGACTAGCGGGGCAGATACGCAGTATTTT,CASSLTSGADTQYF,NA,TRBD2,TRBJ2-3,TRBV4-1
TGCGCCAGCAGTAATTCCGGGGGGGTCTACGAGCAGTACTTC,CASSNSGGVYEQYF,NA,TRBD2,TRBJ2-7,TRBV5-1
TGCAGCGTTGAAGAGACTGGGACAGGGGGCAGGGGTACGCAGTATTTT,CSVEETGTGGRGTQYF,NA,TRBD1,TRBJ2-3,TRBV29-1
TGTGCCAGCAGCTTATTTCGGACAGGGGACACTGAAGCTTTCTTT,CASSLFRTGDTEAFF,NA,TRBD1,TRBJ1-1,TRBV7-3
TGCGCCAGCAGTGAGTCTAGGGGGACAGGCCCGGGCTCTGGAAACACCATATATTTT,CASSESRGTGPGSGNTIYF,NA,TRBD1,TRBJ1-3,TRBV10-1
TGTGCCAGCAGCCCGGACGGCCGCGGGGCTTTCTTT,CASSPDGRGAFF,NA,NA,TRBJ1-1,TRBV7-3
TGTGCCAGCAGTTACCGAGATGGGTATAATTCACCCCTCCACTTT,CASSYRDGYNSPLHF,NA,NA,TRBJ1-6,TRBV6-5
TGTGCCAGTAGTATTCGTATTCGGCTAGCGGGAGTTGTCGGGGAGCTGTTTTTT,CASSIRIRLAGVVGELFF,NA,TRBD2,TRBJ2-2,TRBV19
TGTGCCAGCAGGACCAAGCGGGAAAGGCCCTACGAGCAGTACTTC,CASRTKRERPYEQYF,many,TRBD2,TRBJ2-7,TRBV6-1
TGTGCCAGTAGTACTAGCGGATTCACAGATACGCAGTATTTT,CASSTSGFTDTQYF,once,TRBD2,TRBJ2-3,TRBV19
TGTGCCAGCAGCCGGGAGGAGGGAAGGGAGCAGTACTTC,CASSREEGREQYF,NA,TRBD2,TRBJ2-7,TRBV7-3
TGTGCCAGCAGCTTAGGGTTCGGCTACGAGCAGTACTTC,CASSLGFGYEQYF,NA,NA,TRBJ2-7,TRBV7-9
TGTGCCAGCAGGCAGACAGGGAGGTTTAGGACCTACGAGCAGTACTTC,CASRQTGRFRTYEQYF,NA,NA,TRBJ2-7,TRBV28
TGCAGCGTTGCTATGACAGGGGACAGCAATCAGCCCCAGCATTTT,CSVAMTGDSNQPQHF,NA,TRBD1,TRBJ1-5,TRBV29-1